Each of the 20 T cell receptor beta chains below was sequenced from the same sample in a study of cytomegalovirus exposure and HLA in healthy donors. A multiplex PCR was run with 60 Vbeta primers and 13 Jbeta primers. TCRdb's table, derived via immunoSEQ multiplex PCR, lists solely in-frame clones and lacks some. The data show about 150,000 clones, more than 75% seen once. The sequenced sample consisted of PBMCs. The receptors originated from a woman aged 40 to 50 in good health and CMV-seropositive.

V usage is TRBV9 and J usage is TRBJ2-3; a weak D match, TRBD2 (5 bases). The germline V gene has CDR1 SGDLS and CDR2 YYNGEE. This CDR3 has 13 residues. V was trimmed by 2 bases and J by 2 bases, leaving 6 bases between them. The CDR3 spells CASSVGNTDTQYF. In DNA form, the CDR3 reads TGTGCCAGCAGCGTCGGGAACACAGATACGCAGTATTTT.

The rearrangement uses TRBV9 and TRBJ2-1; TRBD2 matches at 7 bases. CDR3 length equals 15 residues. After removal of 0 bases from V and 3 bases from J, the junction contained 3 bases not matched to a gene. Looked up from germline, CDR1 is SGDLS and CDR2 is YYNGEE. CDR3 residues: CASSVETSDYNEQFF. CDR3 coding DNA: TGTGCCAGCAGCGTAGAAACTAGCGACTACAATGAGCAGTTCTTC. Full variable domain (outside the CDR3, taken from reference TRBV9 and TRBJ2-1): DSGVTQTPKHLITATGQRVTLRCSPRSGDLSVYWYQQSLDQGLQFLIQYYNGEERAKGNILERFSAQQFPDLHSELNLSSLELGDSALYFCASSVETSDYNEQFFGPGTRLTVL.

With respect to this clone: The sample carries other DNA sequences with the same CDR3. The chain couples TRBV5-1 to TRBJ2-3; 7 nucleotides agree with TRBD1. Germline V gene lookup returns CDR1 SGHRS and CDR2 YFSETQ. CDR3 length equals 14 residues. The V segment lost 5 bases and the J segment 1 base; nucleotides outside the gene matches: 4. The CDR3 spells CASSSGTGTDTQYF. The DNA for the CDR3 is TGCGCCAGCAGTTCCGGGACAGGCACAGATACGCAGTATTTT.

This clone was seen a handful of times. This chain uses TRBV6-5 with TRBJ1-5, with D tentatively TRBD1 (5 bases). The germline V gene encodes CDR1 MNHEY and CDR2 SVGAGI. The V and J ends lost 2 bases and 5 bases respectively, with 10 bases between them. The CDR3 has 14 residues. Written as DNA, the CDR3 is TGTGCCAGCAGTTACGGCGGGGGGGATCAGCCCCAGCATTTT. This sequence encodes CASSYGGGDQPQHF.

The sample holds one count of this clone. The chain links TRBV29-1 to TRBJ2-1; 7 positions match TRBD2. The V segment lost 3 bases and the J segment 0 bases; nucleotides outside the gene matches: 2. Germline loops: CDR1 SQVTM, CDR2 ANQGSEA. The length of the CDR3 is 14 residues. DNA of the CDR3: TGCAGCGTTGAGGGCGGGAGCTCCTACAATGAGCAGTTCTTC. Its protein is CSVEGGSSYNEQFF.

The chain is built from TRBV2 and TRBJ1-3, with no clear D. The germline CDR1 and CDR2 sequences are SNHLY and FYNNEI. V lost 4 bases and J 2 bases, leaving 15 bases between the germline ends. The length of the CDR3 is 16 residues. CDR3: CASSVRPKTAGNTIYF. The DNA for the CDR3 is TGTGCCAGCAGTGTGAGGCCCAAGACCGCTGGAAACACCATATATTTT.

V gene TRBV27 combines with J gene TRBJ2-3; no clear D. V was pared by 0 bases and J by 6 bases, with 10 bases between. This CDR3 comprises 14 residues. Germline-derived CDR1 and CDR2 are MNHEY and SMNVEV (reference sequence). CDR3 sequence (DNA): TGTGCCAGCAGTTTATCCCCCGTTCTCGATACGCAGTATTTT. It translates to CASSLSPVLDTQYF.

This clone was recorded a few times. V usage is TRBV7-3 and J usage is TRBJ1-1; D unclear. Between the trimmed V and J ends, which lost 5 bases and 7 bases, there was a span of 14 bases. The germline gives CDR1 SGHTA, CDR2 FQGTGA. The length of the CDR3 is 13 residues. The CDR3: CASSPRAGIEAFF. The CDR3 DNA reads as TGTGCCAGCAGCCCCCGGGCGGGGATTGAAGCTTTCTTT.

CDR3 nucleotide sequence: TGTGCCAGCTCCCGGTCTAGCGGGACCTACAATGAGCAGTTCTTC. Translated: CASSRSSGTYNEQFF. The gene calls are TRBV6-1 and TRBJ2-1, with 9 bases aligning to TRBD2. There are 15 residues in the CDR3. Germline V gene data show CDR1 as MNHNS and CDR2 as SASEGT. J was trimmed by 2 bases and V by 8 bases; bases with no gene match: 7.

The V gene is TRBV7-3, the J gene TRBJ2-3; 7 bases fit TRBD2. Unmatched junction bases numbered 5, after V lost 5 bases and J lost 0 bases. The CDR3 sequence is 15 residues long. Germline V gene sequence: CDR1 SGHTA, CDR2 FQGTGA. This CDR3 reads CASSQLAPSTDTQYF. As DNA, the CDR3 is TGTGCCAGCAGCCAACTAGCGCCTAGCACAGATACGCAGTATTTT. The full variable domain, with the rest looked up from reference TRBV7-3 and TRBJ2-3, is GAGVSQTPSNKVTEKGKYVELRCDPISGHTALYWYRQSLGQGPEFLIYFQGTGAADDSGLPNDRFFAVRPEGSVSTLKIQRTERGDSAVYLCASSQLAPSTDTQYFGPGTRLTVL.

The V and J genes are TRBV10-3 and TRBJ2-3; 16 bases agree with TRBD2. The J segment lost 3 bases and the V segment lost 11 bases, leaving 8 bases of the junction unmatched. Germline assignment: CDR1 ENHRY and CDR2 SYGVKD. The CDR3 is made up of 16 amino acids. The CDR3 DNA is TGTGCCTCCGGAGGGGGACTAGCGGGAGGGACAGATACGCAGTATTTT. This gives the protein CASGGGLAGGTDTQYF.

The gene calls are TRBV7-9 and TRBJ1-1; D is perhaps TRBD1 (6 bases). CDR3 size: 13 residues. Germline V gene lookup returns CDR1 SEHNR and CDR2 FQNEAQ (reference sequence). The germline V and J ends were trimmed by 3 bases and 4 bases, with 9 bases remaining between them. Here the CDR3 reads CASSLSTGTEAFF. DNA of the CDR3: TGTGCCAGCAGCTTGTCGACAGGCACTGAAGCTTTCTTT.

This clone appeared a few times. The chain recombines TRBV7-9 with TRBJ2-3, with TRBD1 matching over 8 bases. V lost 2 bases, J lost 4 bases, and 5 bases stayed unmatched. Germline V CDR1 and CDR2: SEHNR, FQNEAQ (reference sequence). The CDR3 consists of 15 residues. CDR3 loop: CASSLHDRGADTQYF. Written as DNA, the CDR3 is TGTGCCAGCAGCTTACATGACAGGGGTGCAGATACGCAGTATTTT.

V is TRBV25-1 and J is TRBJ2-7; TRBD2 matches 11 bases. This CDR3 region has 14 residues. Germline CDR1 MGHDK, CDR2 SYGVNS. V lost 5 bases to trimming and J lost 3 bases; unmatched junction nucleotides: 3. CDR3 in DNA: TGTGCCAGCAGTCTAGCGGGAGGTTTCTACGAGCAGTACTTC. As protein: CASSLAGGFYEQYF.

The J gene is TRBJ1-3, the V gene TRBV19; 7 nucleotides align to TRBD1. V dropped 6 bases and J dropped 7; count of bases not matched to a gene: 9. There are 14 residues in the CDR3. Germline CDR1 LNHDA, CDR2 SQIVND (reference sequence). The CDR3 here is CASRVDRAYNTIYF. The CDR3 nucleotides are TGTGCCAGTAGAGTTGACAGGGCCTATAACACCATATATTTT.

The CDR3 DNA sequence: TGTGCCAGCAAGACAACAGGGGAAGGGCAGCCCCAGCATTTT. Encoded protein: CASKTTGEGQPQHF. This chain links TRBV6-1 with TRBJ1-5; 7 nucleotides agree with TRBD1. The J segment lost 7 bases and the V segment lost 7 bases, leaving 10 bases of the junction unmatched. CDR3 length: 14 residues. CDR1 is MNHNS, CDR2 SASEGT, per germline.

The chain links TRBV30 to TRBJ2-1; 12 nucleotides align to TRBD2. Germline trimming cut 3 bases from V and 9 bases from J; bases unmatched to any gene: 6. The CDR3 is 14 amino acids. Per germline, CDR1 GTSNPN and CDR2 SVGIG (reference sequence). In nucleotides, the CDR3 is TGTGCCTGGAGGGCTAGCGGGAGGGCAAGTGAGCAGTTCTTC. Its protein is CAWRASGRASEQFF.

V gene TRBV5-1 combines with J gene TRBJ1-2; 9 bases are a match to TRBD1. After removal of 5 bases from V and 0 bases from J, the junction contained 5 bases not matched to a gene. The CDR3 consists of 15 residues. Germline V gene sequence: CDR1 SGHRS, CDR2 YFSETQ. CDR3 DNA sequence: TGCGCCAGCAGGCCCGGGACAGGGACTAACTATGGCTACACCTTC. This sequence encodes CASRPGTGTNYGYTF. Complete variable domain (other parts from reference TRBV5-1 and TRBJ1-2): KAGVTQTPRYLIKTRGQQVTLSCSPISGHRSVSWYQQTPGQGLQFLFEYFSETQRNKGNFPGRFSGRQFSNSRSEMNVSTLELGDSALYLCASRPGTGTNYGYTFGSGTRLTVV.

This CDR3 is CASSLGQNNSPLHF. In DNA form, the CDR3 reads TGTGCCAGCAGTTTGGGACAGAATAATTCACCCCTCCACTTT. V and J are TRBV28 and TRBJ1-6; 7 bases agree with TRBD1. CDR3 length: 14 residues. Trimming at V came to 3 bases and at J to 5 bases, leaving 1 base not matched to a gene. The germline gives CDR1 MDHEN, CDR2 SYDVKM.

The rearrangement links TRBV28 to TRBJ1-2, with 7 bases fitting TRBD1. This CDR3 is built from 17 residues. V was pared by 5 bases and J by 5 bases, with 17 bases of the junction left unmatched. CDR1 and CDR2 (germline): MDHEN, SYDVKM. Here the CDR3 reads CASSGGGGGGAGYGYTF. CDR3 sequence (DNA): TGTGCCAGCAGTGGAGGGGGCGGGGGGGGCGCGGGATATGGCTACACCTTC.